This entry lists 4 T cell receptor beta chains sequenced from one sample in a study of T cell responses to AZD1222 COVID-19 vaccine. Sequenced by immunoSEQ multiplex PCR; TCRdb stores in-frame clones only, minus some. Found here are some 140,000 clones, more than 85% of them singletons; the top ten hold approximately 3.1%. This specimen consisted of peripheral blood, obtained on day 0 of AZD1222 vaccination. These receptors were obtained from an adult in good health.

V and J are TRBV4-2 and TRBJ1-3; the match to TRBD1 covers 10 bases. The junction had 7 bases not matched to a gene; V was cut back by 3 bases and J by 2 bases. Per germline, CDR1 LGHNA and CDR2 YNFKEQ. This CDR3 has 17 residues. CDR3 DNA sequence: TGTGCCAGCAGCCAGCGCGCCGGGACAGGGGCTGGAAACACCATATATTTT. Its protein product is CASSQRAGTGAGNTIYF.

The genes are TRBV7-2 and TRBJ2-7; D gene uncertain. Germline V gene data show CDR1 as SGHTA and CDR2 as FQGNSA. The V end lost 6 bases, the J end lost 3 bases, and 9 bases lay between the germline ends. The CDR3 length is 12 residues. CDR3 DNA sequence: TGTGCCAGCAGTCGACACATCTACGAGCAGTACTTC. Translating gives CASSRHIYEQYF.

This rearrangement joins TRBV24-1 to TRBJ2-1, with 13 bases matching TRBD2. This CDR3 has 20 residues. With 4 bases clipped from V and 3 bases from J, the junction kept 14 bases outside the gene matches. From germline, CDR1 is KGHDR and CDR2 SFDVKD. As DNA, the CDR3 is TGTGCCACCAGTGACACGACAGGACTAGCGGGAGCAGAGGGCTACAATGAGCAGTTCTTC. Translation: CATSDTTGLAGAEGYNEQFF.

The V gene is TRBV7-2, the J gene TRBJ1-2, with D tentatively TRBD1 (6 bases). CDR1 is SGHTA and CDR2 is FQGNSA in the germline V gene. The CDR3 runs 15 residues. Deletions cut 1 base from V and 2 bases from J, with 11 bases between. CDR3 in DNA: TGTGCCAGCAGCTTAGTGAGGGGGATGAACTATGGCTACACCTTC. It encodes CASSLVRGMNYGYTF. Full variable domain (missing parts from reference TRBV7-2 and TRBJ1-2): GAGVSQSPSNKVTEKGKDVELRCDPISGHTALYWYRQSLGQGLEFLIYFQGNSAPDKSGLPSDRFSAERTGGSVSTLTIQRTQQEDSAVYLCASSLVRGMNYGYTFGSGTRLTVV.